This TCR beta chain was recorded in a study of blood T cell repertoires in COVID-19. The method was immunoSEQ multiplex PCR; TCRdb's version includes in-frame clones alone and lacks a portion of them. The table has 120,000 or so clones, roughly four fifths seen once. Only a few counts were recorded for this clone. This CDR3 is built from 14 residues. V was shortened by 7 bases and J by 0 bases, with 12 bases between the two germline ends. Germline loops: CDR1 LNHDA, CDR2 SQIVND (reference sequence). The chain carries TRBV19 and TRBJ1-2; D gene ambiguous. Sequencing was done on a sample of peripheral blood. The receptor was isolated from a woman in her forties or fifties with acute or convalescent COVID-19. CDR3 sequence (DNA): TGTGCCAGTAAGGTGCCGGGAGCTAACTATGGCTACACCTTC. Encoded protein: CASKVPGANYGYTF.